This is a list of T cell receptor beta chains from one sample in a study of T-cell memory formation after mild COVID-19. TCRdb re-called the 5' RACE reads through MiXCR, storing one row per CDR3 protein. The sample has around 510,000 distinct CDR3 sequences; about 20% are singletons. The sample comprised PBMCs or a T cell subset sorted from them (not recorded which). The receptors shown here come from an adult woman who had mild COVID-19 (a few samples of this study predate the infection). Cell type and time point are not known. Both conserved end residues are part of each CDR3. The D gene is left open where the match is weak. Size values are once, few and many counts, or a class for expanded clones, and some rows have none.

clone size	D gene	V gene	J gene	CDR3 protein	CDR3 DNA
few	.	TRBV6-2/TRBV6-3	TRBJ2-1	CASRPGGPLNEQFF	TGTGCCAGCAGGCCCGGGGGTCCTTTAAATGAGCAGTTCTTC
few	.	TRBV20-1	TRBJ2-3	CSASNGHSTDTQYF	TGCAGTGCTAGTAACGGCCATAGCACAGATACGCAGTATTTT
.	.	TRBV12-3/TRBV12-4	TRBJ2-2	CATSMGVAGELFF	TGTGCCACTTCAATGGGGGTTGCCGGGGAGCTGTTTTTT
.	.	TRBV7-9	TRBJ2-5	CASSYTVKTQYF	TGTGCCAGCAGCTATACGGTCAAGACCCAGTACTTC
few	.	TRBV3-1	TRBJ2-7	CASSHREQYF	TGTGCCAGCAGCCATCGAGAGCAGTACTTC
few	TRBD2	TRBV7-6	TRBJ2-1	CASSLGFMGLENEQFF	TGTGCCAGCAGCCTAGGGTTTATGGGACTAGAAAATGAGCAGTTCTTC
.	TRBD1	TRBV5-1	TRBJ2-7	CASSVTGGSYEQYF	TGCGCCAGCAGCGTGACAGGGGGGTCCTACGAGCAGTACTTC
many	.	TRBV10-3	TRBJ2-5	CAISPGHQQETQYF	TGTGCCATCAGTCCGGGACACCAACAAGAGACCCAGTACTTC
.	.	TRBV7-9	TRBJ1-4	CASSFFVSVAANEKLFF	TGTGCCAGCAGCTTTTTTGTATCGGTTGCAGCTAATGAAAAACTGTTTTTT
once	.	TRBV14	TRBJ2-5	CASSQNLARQETQYF	TGTGCCAGCAGCCAAAATCTCGCCAGGCAAGAGACCCAGTACTTC
.	.	TRBV6-2/TRBV6-3	TRBJ1-1	CASSYYRVNTEAFF	TGTGCCAGCAGTTACTACAGGGTTAACACTGAAGCTTTCTTT
few	TRBD2	TRBV12-3/TRBV12-4	TRBJ2-5	CASSWREGQETQYF	TGTGCCAGCAGTTGGCGGGAGGGGCAAGAGACCCAGTACTTC
.	.	TRBV27	TRBJ1-5	CASSLSWGQPQHF	TGTGCCAGCAGTTTATCGTGGGGTCAGCCCCAGCATTTT
few	.	TRBV19	TRBJ1-5	CASTPQRRGLSNQPQHF	TGTGCCAGTACCCCCCAGCGCCGGGGGCTTAGCAATCAGCCCCAGCATTTT
.	.	TRBV9	TRBJ2-7	CASSVETSSYEQYF	TGTGCCAGCAGCGTAGAGACTAGCTCCTACGAGCAGTACTTC
.	TRBD1	TRBV20-1	TRBJ2-2	CSARDSGQGNTGELFF	TGCAGTGCTAGAGATTCGGGACAGGGGAACACCGGGGAGCTGTTTTTT
.	TRBD1	TRBV20-1	TRBJ1-5	CSAPTGLNQPQHF	TGCAGTGCCCCGACAGGGCTCAATCAGCCCCAGCATTTT
few	.	TRBV12-3/TRBV12-4	TRBJ1-2	CASSFGRYGYTF	TGTGCCAGCAGTTTCGGGCGGTATGGCTACACCTTC
.	TRBD1	TRBV6-1	TRBJ1-2	CASSVTGGASNYGYTF	TGTGCCAGCAGTGTCACAGGGGGCGCTTCTAACTATGGCTACACCTTC
.	.	TRBV7-9	TRBJ2-5	CASTPPAAVQETQYF	TGTGCCAGCACCCCCCCAGCGGCAGTTCAAGAGACCCAGTACTTC
once	.	TRBV12-3/TRBV12-4	TRBJ1-2	CASTTRERPYGYTF	TGTGCCAGCACTACTCGTGAGCGCCCCTATGGCTACACCTTC
.	.	TRBV12-3/TRBV12-4	TRBJ2-1	CASSFSSGQFF	TGTGCCAGCAGTTTCAGCTCGGGGCAGTTCTTC
.	TRBD1	TRBV5-1	TRBJ2-5	CASSLRTGGGETQYF	TGCGCCAGCAGCCTGCGGACAGGGGGCGGAGAGACCCAGTACTTC
few	TRBD1	TRBV5-1	TRBJ1-2	CASSSGQGGGYGYTF	TGCGCCAGCAGCTCAGGACAGGGAGGAGGCTATGGCTACACCTTC
few	.	TRBV5-6	TRBJ2-1	CASSLGGSVLHNEQFF	TGTGCCAGCAGCTTGGGTGGGTCAGTTCTCCACAATGAGCAGTTCTTC
.	TRBD1	TRBV20-1	TRBJ2-7	CSALPLDRLSYEQYF	TGCAGTGCTCTCCCTCTGGACAGGCTCTCCTACGAGCAGTACTTC
once	.	TRBV7-3	TRBJ1-1	CASSPNPGQNTEAFF	TGTGCCAGCAGCCCCAACCCCGGACAGAACACTGAAGCTTTCTTT
.	TRBD1	TRBV7-2	TRBJ2-5	CASSLTGTGQETQYF	TGTGCCAGCAGCTTGACCGGGACAGGGCAAGAGACCCAGTACTTC
.	TRBD2	TRBV11-2	TRBJ2-1	CASSLDAFGLAATGSYNEQFF	TGTGCCAGCAGCTTAGATGCGTTCGGACTAGCGGCCACCGGATCCTACAATGAGCAGTTCTTC
.	TRBD1	TRBV24-1	TRBJ2-5	CATSDLDRDRGRETQYF	TGTGCCACCAGTGATTTGGACCGGGACAGGGGTCGAGAGACCCAGTACTTC
few	.	TRBV18	TRBJ2-1	CASSPRGPTDEQFF	TGTGCCAGCTCACCACGGGGCCCCACTGATGAGCAGTTCTTC
.	.	TRBV29-1	TRBJ2-1	CSVEVRLNVPNNEQFF	TGCAGCGTTGAAGTCAGACTCAACGTACCCAACAATGAGCAGTTCTTC
few	.	TRBV2	TRBJ2-7	CASSGDTSSYEQYF	TGTGCCAGCAGTGGGGACACCAGTTCCTACGAGCAGTACTTC
.	TRBD1	TRBV18	TRBJ2-7	CASSPTGGASSYEQYF	TGTGCCAGCTCACCAACAGGGGGCGCGAGCTCCTACGAGCAGTACTTC
.	.	TRBV20-1	TRBJ1-1	CSARDQGYTEAFF	TGCAGTGCTAGAGATCAGGGGTACACTGAAGCTTTCTTT
.	.	TRBV29-1	TRBJ1-1	CSVAVRGNTEAFF	TGCAGCGTTGCGGTCAGGGGGAACACTGAAGCTTTCTTT
.	TRBD1	TRBV5-1	TRBJ2-7	CASSLGTGGRDEQYF	TGCGCCAGCAGCTTGGGGACAGGGGGCAGGGACGAGCAGTACTTC
.	TRBD2	TRBV24-1	TRBJ2-1	CATSDFTAGGDYNEQFF	TGTGCCACCAGTGATTTCACGGCGGGGGGCGACTACAATGAGCAGTTCTTC